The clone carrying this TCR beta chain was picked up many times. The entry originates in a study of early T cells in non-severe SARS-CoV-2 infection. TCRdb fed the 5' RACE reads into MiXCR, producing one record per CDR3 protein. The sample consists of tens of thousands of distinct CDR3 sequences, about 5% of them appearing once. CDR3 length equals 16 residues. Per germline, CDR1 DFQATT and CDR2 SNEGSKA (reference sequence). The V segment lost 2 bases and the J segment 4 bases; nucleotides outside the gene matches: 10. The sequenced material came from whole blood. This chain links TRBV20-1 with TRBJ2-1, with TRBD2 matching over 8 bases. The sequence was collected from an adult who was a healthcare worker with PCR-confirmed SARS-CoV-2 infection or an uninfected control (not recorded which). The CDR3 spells CSARPKLAVVYNEQFF. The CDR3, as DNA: TGCAGTGCTAGACCGAAACTAGCGGTCGTATACAATGAGCAGTTCTTC.